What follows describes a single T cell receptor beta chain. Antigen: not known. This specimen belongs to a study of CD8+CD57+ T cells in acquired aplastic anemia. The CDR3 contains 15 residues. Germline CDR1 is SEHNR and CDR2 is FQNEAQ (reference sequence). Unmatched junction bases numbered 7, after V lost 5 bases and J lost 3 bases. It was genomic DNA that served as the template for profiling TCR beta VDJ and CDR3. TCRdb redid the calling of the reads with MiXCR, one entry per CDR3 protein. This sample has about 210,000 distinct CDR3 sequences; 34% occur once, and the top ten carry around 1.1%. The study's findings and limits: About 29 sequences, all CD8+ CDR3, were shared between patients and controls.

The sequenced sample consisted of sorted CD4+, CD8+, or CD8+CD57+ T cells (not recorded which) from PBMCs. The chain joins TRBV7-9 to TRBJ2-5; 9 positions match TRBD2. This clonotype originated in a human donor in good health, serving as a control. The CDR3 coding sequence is TGTGCCAGCAGCCCGGGACTAGCCGGGGAAGAGACCCAGTACTTC. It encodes CASSPGLAGEETQYF.